This is a list of T cell receptor beta chains from one sample in a study of cytomegalovirus exposure and HLA in healthy donors. The repertoire was sequenced with immunoSEQ multiplex PCR; TCRdb's copy has only in-frame clones and lacks some. Among 130,000 or so clones listed, about 85% were seen once. The sample consisted of PBMCs. The receptor source for this set is a woman in her 30s in good health and CMV-seronegative. CDR3s include the opening cysteine and the closing phenylalanine or tryptophan. Fields, in order: D gene, clone size, V gene, CDR3 protein. The D gene is left open where the match is weak. Not all rows give a size; the values are once, few, many and, for expanded clones, a class.

d_call: NA; clone_size: once; v_call: TRBV6-6; cdr3_aa: CASSYSRVQETQYF
d_call: NA; clone_size: NA; v_call: TRBV27; cdr3_aa: CASSPRSQASYEQYF
d_call: TRBD2; clone_size: NA; v_call: TRBV4-3; cdr3_aa: CASSQEAGGHYEQYF
d_call: TRBD1; clone_size: NA; v_call: TRBV5-1; cdr3_aa: CASSPPTGTLNTEAFF
d_call: NA; clone_size: NA; v_call: TRBV25-1; cdr3_aa: CASSEAKSTDTQYF
d_call: TRBD1; clone_size: NA; v_call: TRBV5-1; cdr3_aa: CASRRTGSEKLFF
d_call: TRBD2; clone_size: NA; v_call: TRBV5-4; cdr3_aa: CASSPGTSGNIQYF
d_call: NA; clone_size: NA; v_call: TRBV20-1; cdr3_aa: CSGLEYGTQYF
d_call: NA; clone_size: NA; v_call: TRBV2; cdr3_aa: CASRPGTKLKPTKNIQYF
d_call: TRBD1; clone_size: NA; v_call: TRBV7-9; cdr3_aa: CASSLRDRGLQETQYF
d_call: TRBD1; clone_size: NA; v_call: TRBV6-5; cdr3_aa: CASRTGISNYGYTF
d_call: TRBD1; clone_size: NA; v_call: TRBV5-8; cdr3_aa: CASSAGQVGSYEQYF
d_call: TRBD1; clone_size: NA; v_call: TRBV2; cdr3_aa: CASSGETGYAEQYF
d_call: NA; clone_size: NA; v_call: TRBV10-3; cdr3_aa: CAIGGGETQYF
d_call: TRBD2; clone_size: NA; v_call: TRBV18; cdr3_aa: CASSPLERGGTDTQYF
d_call: NA; clone_size: NA; v_call: TRBV14; cdr3_aa: CASSISIGTRQYF
d_call: NA; clone_size: NA; v_call: TRBV7-2; cdr3_aa: CASSLGPAGEWHGYTF
d_call: NA; clone_size: NA; v_call: TRBV7-6; cdr3_aa: CASAVRSSSYNSPLHF
d_call: NA; clone_size: NA; v_call: TRBV4-3; cdr3_aa: CASSQFRDNYEQYF
d_call: TRBD2; clone_size: NA; v_call: TRBV7-8; cdr3_aa: CASSETGLANNEQFF
d_call: TRBD1; clone_size: NA; v_call: TRBV29-1; cdr3_aa: CSVEGDRGPEAFF
d_call: NA; clone_size: NA; v_call: TRBV5-1; cdr3_aa: CASSLGSGGEETQYF
d_call: NA; clone_size: NA; v_call: TRBV5-1; cdr3_aa: CASSLEAGRYEKLFF
d_call: NA; clone_size: NA; v_call: TRBV7-3; cdr3_aa: CASSPRGGETQYF
d_call: TRBD1; clone_size: NA; v_call: TRBV11-2; cdr3_aa: CASSQDRGRNGYTF
d_call: NA; clone_size: NA; v_call: TRBV13; cdr3_aa: CASSFTGGEQFF
d_call: TRBD1; clone_size: NA; v_call: TRBV13; cdr3_aa: CASSWTGGSTDTQYF
d_call: NA; clone_size: NA; v_call: TRBV11-3; cdr3_aa: CASSLGANNEQFF
d_call: TRBD1; clone_size: NA; v_call: TRBV5-6; cdr3_aa: CASSLGRGRGTEAFF
d_call: NA; clone_size: once; v_call: TRBV2; cdr3_aa: CASTAGNQPQHF
d_call: TRBD1; clone_size: NA; v_call: TRBV7-8; cdr3_aa: CASSTQTGAYNEQFF
d_call: NA; clone_size: NA; v_call: TRBV7-8; cdr3_aa: CASSAGHSYGYTF
d_call: NA; clone_size: few; v_call: TRBV19; cdr3_aa: CASRWEGSPLHF
d_call: NA; clone_size: NA; v_call: TRBV4-3; cdr3_aa: CASSQGDTLSF
d_call: NA; clone_size: once; v_call: TRBV9; cdr3_aa: CASSSRPGDEQYF
d_call: NA; clone_size: NA; v_call: TRBV6-1; cdr3_aa: CASQEARAKNIQYF
d_call: TRBD1; clone_size: once; v_call: TRBV10-3; cdr3_aa: CAISDGDRVTEAFF
d_call: NA; clone_size: NA; v_call: TRBV27; cdr3_aa: CASSPGSSYEQYF
d_call: NA; clone_size: NA; v_call: TRBV6-6; cdr3_aa: CASSYSRQTGGMAFF
d_call: NA; clone_size: NA; v_call: TRBV10-3; cdr3_aa: CAISYTGTPNYGYTF
d_call: NA; clone_size: NA; v_call: TRBV11-3; cdr3_aa: CASSYTLRGNTEAFF
d_call: TRBD1; clone_size: NA; v_call: TRBV30; cdr3_aa: CAWGQGTQETQYF
d_call: NA; clone_size: NA; v_call: TRBV7-2; cdr3_aa: CASSAEGGVPSTLYF
d_call: NA; clone_size: NA; v_call: TRBV10-1; cdr3_aa: CASSEGYTEAFF
d_call: TRBD1; clone_size: NA; v_call: TRBV18; cdr3_aa: CASSPRDRGRDTQYF
d_call: NA; clone_size: NA; v_call: TRBV30; cdr3_aa: CAWKTSLPRARNTEAFF
d_call: TRBD1; clone_size: once; v_call: TRBV19; cdr3_aa: CASSISGTGGFGYGYTF
d_call: TRBD2; clone_size: NA; v_call: TRBV7-8; cdr3_aa: CASSLMGGGPSTDTQYF
d_call: TRBD2; clone_size: NA; v_call: TRBV7-9; cdr3_aa: CASSSSGTPGETQYF
d_call: NA; clone_size: NA; v_call: TRBV13; cdr3_aa: CASSSRLGANVLTF
d_call: NA; clone_size: NA; v_call: TRBV6-5; cdr3_aa: CASSYIDSSYNSPLHF
d_call: TRBD2; clone_size: few; v_call: TRBV7-8; cdr3_aa: CASSPPFREGADTQYF
d_call: TRBD1; clone_size: NA; v_call: TRBV9; cdr3_aa: CASSVGQGQETQYF
d_call: TRBD2; clone_size: NA; v_call: TRBV7-2; cdr3_aa: CASSLVTGTSGSRTGELFF
d_call: NA; clone_size: NA; v_call: TRBV10-3; cdr3_aa: CALGEGTDTQYF